The sequence of this T cell receptor (beta chain) was determined in a study of blood T cell repertoires in COVID-19. Sequencing was performed with immunoSEQ multiplex PCR; in TCRdb, only in-frame clones are kept and a portion is missing. The table lists about 230,000 clones, around 80% of them singletons. This CDR3 spans 14 amino acids. Trimming removed 2 bases from V and 10 bases from J; junction bases left unmatched: 4. Germline-derived CDR1 and CDR2 are MDHEN and SYDVKM. The V call is TRBV28, the J call TRBJ1-6; 8 positions match TRBD1. The clonotype was recovered from a woman aged 40-49 years who had recovered from COVID-19. The sample taken for sequencing was peripheral blood. As DNA, the CDR3 is TGTGCCAGCAGTTTAGGAGGACAGGGCTCACCCCTCCACTTT. Its protein is CASSLGGQGSPLHF.